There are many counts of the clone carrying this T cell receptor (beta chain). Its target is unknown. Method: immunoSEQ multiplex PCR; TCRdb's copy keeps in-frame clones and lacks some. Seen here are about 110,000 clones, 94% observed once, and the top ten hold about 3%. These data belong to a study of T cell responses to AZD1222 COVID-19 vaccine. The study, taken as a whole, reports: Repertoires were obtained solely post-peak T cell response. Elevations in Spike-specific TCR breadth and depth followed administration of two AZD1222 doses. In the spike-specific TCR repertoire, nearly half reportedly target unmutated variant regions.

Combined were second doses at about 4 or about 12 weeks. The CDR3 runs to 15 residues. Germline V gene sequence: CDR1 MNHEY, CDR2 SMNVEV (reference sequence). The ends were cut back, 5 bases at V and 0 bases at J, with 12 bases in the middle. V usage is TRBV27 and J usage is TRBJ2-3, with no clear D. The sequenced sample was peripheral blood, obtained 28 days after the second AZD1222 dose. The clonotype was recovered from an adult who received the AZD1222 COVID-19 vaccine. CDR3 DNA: TGTGCCAGCAGTCGAACCCCGCCTAGCACAGATACGCAGTATTTT. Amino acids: CASSRTPPSTDTQYF.